Listed here is a single TCR beta chain. What it recognizes is unknown. CDR1 and CDR2 (germline): MNHEY, SMNVEV (reference sequence). This CDR3 has 13 residues. With 1 base removed from V and 4 bases from J, the gap between germline ends came to 4 bases. These data belong to a study of T-cell memory formation after mild COVID-19. UMIs and sample barcodes were carried by the TCR alpha and TCR beta cDNA libraries that 5'RACE produced using constant-segment primers. TCRdb analysed the 5' RACE reads with MiXCR anew, one entry per CDR3 protein. The sample yields approximately 270,000 distinct CDR3 sequences, 15% to 20% seen once. Study-wide results and limits: Clones that got smaller from day 15 to 85 had even CD4/CD8, while clones growing later tipped toward CD4+.

The sample comprised PBMCs or a T cell subset sorted from them (not recorded which). This clonotype was obtained from a man between 18 and 29 years old who had mild COVID-19 (a few samples of this study predate the infection). Cell type and time point are not known. The V and J genes are TRBV27 and TRBJ2-2; no clear D gene. CDR3 sequence: CASSLFLTGELFF. The CDR3 DNA is TGTGCCAGCAGTTTATTTCTCACCGGGGAGCTGTTTTTT.